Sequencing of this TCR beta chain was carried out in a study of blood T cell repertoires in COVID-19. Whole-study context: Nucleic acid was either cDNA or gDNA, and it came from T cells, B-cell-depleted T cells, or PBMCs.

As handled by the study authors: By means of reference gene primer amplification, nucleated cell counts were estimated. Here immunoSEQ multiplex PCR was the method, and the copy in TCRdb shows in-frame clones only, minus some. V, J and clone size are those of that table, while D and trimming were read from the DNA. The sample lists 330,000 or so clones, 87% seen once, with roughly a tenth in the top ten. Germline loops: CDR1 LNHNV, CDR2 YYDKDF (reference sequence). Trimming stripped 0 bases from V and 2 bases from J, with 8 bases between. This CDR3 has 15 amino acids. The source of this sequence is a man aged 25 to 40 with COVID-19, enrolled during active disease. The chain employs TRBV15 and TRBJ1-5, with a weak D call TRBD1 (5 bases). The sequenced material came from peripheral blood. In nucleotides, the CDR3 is TGTGCCACCAGCAGAGAAGGGGCAGGCAATCAGCCCCAGCATTTT. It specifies CATSREGAGNQPQHF. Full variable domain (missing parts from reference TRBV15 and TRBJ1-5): DAMVIQNPRYQVTQFGKPVTLSCSQTLNHNVMYWYQQKSSQAPKLLFHYYDKDFNNEADTPDNFQSRRPNTSFCFLDIRSPGLGDTAMYLCATSREGAGNQPQHFGDGTRLSIL.